This TCR beta chain appears in the sequencing data of a study of blood T cell repertoires in COVID-19. At the level of the study: Sample material is recorded as cDNA or gDNA derived from T cells, B-cell-depleted T cells, or PBMCs.

The length of the CDR3 is 15 residues. Germline CDR1 and CDR2: MNHNS and SASEGT. V was trimmed by 2 bases and J by 3 bases, leaving 13 bases between them. Per the study methods: Scientists estimated how many nucleated cells there were by amplifying reference gene primers. The method was immunoSEQ multiplex PCR; TCRdb's version includes in-frame clones alone and lacks a portion of them. V and J calls and clone size come straight from that table; D and trimming were deduced from the DNA. The profile covers some 67,000 clones, with about 83% appearing a single time and approximately 19% taken by the ten largest.

The sample comprised peripheral blood. V gene TRBV6-1 combines with J gene TRBJ1-1; D call uncertain. This clonotype was sampled from a woman aged 80 or over with acute or convalescent COVID-19. In DNA, the CDR3 is TGTGCCAGCAGTGAACTAGTGACTTTGGACACTGAAGCTTTCTTT. Protein: CASSELVTLDTEAFF.